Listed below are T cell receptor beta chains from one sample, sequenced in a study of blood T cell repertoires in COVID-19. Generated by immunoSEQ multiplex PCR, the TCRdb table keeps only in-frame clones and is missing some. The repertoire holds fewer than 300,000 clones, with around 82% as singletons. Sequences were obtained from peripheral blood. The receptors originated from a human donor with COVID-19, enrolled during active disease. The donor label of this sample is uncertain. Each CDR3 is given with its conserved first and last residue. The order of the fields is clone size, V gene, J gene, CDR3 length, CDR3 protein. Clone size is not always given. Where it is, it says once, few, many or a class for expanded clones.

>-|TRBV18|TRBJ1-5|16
CASSPPAGQGGQPQHF
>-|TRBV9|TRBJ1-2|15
CASSVRERTIGGYTF
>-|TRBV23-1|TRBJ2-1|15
CASRLTSGSGSEQFF
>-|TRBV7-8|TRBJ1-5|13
CASWFGGNQPQHF
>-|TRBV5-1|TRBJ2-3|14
CASTFLSPGDTQYF
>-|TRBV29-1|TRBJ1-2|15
CSVDEWGGGNYGYTF
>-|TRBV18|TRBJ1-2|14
CASSPNTGPYGYTF
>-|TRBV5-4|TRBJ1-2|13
CASSPGTGVGYTF
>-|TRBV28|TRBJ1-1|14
CASSSPGPHRGTFF
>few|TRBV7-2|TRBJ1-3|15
CASSLGRWARNTIYF
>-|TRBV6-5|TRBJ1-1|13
CASSSRRWSGAFF
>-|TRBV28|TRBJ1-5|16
CASSSQGAWSNQPQHF
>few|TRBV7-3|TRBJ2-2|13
CASSFSNTGELFF
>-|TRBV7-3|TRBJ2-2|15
CASSLLAGWTGELFF
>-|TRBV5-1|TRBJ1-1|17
CASSPSGAEKAGTEAFF
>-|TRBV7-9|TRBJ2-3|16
CASSFPRGGRSDTQYF
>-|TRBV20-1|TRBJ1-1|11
CSASWETGAFF
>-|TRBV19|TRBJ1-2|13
CASSIRGTGRHTF
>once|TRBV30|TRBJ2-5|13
CAFRMDLQETQYF
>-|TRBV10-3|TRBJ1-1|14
CAIGTDSGNAEAFF